This T cell receptor (beta chain) was found in a study of beta chain features in type 1 diabetes. Isolated RNA was reverse transcribed in full, so expressed TCRB transcripts were sequenced. Regulatory, naive and central memory T cell samples averaged about 3.5 million reads. Data came from immunoSEQ multiplex PCR; TCRdb stores just in-frame clones and leaves some out. The repertoire consists of over 700,000 clones, with roughly a sixth occurring once and the leading ten covering 0.023%. This clone appeared a few times. The receptor's source is a woman between 18 and 29 years old in good health. Source material: naive CD4+ T cells from blood.

DNA for the CDR3: TGCGCCAGCAGCTTCGGAACAGCAAGACCAACTAATGAAAAACTGTTTTTT. Protein: CASSFGTARPTNEKLFF. The V gene is TRBV5-1, the J gene TRBJ1-4; unclear D gene. Germline assignment: CDR1 SGHRS and CDR2 YFSETQ. The CDR3 consists of 17 residues. V lost 2 bases and J 0 bases, leaving 14 bases between the germline ends.